This note documents a single T cell receptor beta chain sequence. TCRdb independently ran MiXCR on the 5' RACE reads; one entry per CDR3 protein. The data contain approximately 490,000 distinct CDR3 sequences, around 20% of them singletons. This sample is part of a study of T-cell memory formation after mild COVID-19. The receptor was derived from an adult woman who had mild COVID-19 (a few samples of this study predate the infection). Cell type and time point are not known. Sequences were obtained from PBMCs or a T cell subset sorted from them (not recorded which).

CDR3 coding DNA: TGTGCCACCAGCAGAGTTGGACAGGGAAAGACCGGGGAGCTGTTTTTT. This codes for CATSRVGQGKTGELFF. This chain links TRBV15 with TRBJ2-2, with 8 bases matching TRBD1. The CDR3 has 16 amino acids. Per germline, CDR1 LNHNV and CDR2 YYDKDF (reference sequence). Germline trimming cut 1 base from V and 5 bases from J; bases unmatched to any gene: 6.